In this sample, the clone carrying this T cell receptor (beta chain) turned up once. This specimen belongs to a study of OX40 agonist ivuxolimab in advanced cancers. Study in general: Administration of intravenous ivuxolimab to patients occurred every 2 weeks at 0.01 to 10 mg/kg.

Sequenced by immunoSEQ multiplex PCR; TCRdb stores in-frame clones only, minus some. The data hold roughly 86,000 clones, with about 90% observed a single time. The V gene's germline CDR1 is PRHDT and CDR2 FYEKMQ (reference sequence). The CDR3 sequence is 14 residues long. Trimming stripped 3 bases from V and 7 bases from J, with 16 bases between. Autoimmune disease history or systemic immunosuppression led to patient exclusion. This rearrangement joins TRBV13 to TRBJ2-7; D is unclear. The sequencing here drew on CD4+ or CD8+ T cells sorted from blood, taken in a trial of the OX40 agonist ivuxolimab. This TCR came from an adult with an advanced solid tumor such as melanoma, head and neck, liver or kidney cancer. As DNA, the CDR3 is TGTGCCAGCAGCTTGCGATTCCAGGTCCGGGAGCAGTACTTC. Encoded protein: CASSLRFQVREQYF.